The present entry profiles one T cell receptor (beta chain) with its context. The antigen is not known. Using immunoSEQ multiplex PCR, the repertoire was profiled, and TCRdb retains in-frame clones only, with some absent. The repertoire consists of about 390,000 clones, with approximately 90% occurring once and the leading ten covering under 2%. The data were taken from a study of Ad26.COV2.S vaccination and SARS-CoV-2 variants. Overall study context: Into the muscle, Ad26.COV2.S was dosed once or twice, 56 days apart. Study results and caveats: Non-spike TCR breadth showed similarity between vaccine and placebo recipients. Spike-specific TCR breadth was greater after Ad26.COV2.S than placebo.

Germline V gives CDR1 SEHNR, CDR2 FQNEAQ (reference sequence). There are 14 residues in the CDR3. Losses at the gene ends were 9 bases for V and 3 bases for J; bases not matched to a gene: 10. Treatment indicated: roughly 18 received Ad26.COV2.S at low or high dose, single or two shots; several received placebo; per-sample allocation not given. At day 63 after the first vaccine or placebo injection, samples were drawn. This adult donor, from Boston, was 18-55 years old. The source of this sequence is a person between 18 and 60 years old who received the Ad26.COV2.S COVID-19 vaccine or a placebo. The source was peripheral blood, collected in a trial of Ad26.COV2.S vaccine versus placebo. The chain recombines TRBV7-9 with TRBJ2-7, with 8 bases lining up with TRBD2. The CDR3 region has the DNA TGTGCCAGTACCCTCGGGGGGGCCTACTACGAGCAGTACTTC. Translated: CASTLGGAYYEQYF.